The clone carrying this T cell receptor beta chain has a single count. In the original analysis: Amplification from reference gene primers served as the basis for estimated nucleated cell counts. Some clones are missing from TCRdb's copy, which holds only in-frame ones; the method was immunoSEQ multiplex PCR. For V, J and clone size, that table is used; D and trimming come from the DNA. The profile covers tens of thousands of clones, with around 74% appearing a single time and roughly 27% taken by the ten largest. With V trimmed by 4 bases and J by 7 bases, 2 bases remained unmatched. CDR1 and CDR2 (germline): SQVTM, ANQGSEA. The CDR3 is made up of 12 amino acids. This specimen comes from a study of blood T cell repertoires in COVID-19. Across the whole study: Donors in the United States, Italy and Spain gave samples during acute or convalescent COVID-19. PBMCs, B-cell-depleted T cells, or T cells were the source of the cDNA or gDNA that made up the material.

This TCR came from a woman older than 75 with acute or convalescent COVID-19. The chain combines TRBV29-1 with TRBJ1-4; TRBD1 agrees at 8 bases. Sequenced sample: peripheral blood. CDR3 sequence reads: CSVGQGSEKLFF. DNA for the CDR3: TGCAGCGTTGGACAGGGGTCTGAAAAACTGTTTTTT.